The 29 T cell receptor beta chains below come from one sample, sequenced in a study of blood T cell repertoires in COVID-19. The protocol was immunoSEQ multiplex PCR, while the TCRdb copy is restricted to in-frame clones and leaves out a portion. The sample holds approximately 120,000 clones, approximately 82% seen once. Input material: peripheral blood. The receptors were sampled from a woman of 80 years or more with active or convalescent COVID-19.

The gene calls are TRBV19 and TRBJ2-1; D is possibly TRBD2 (6 bases). The CDR3 length is 13 residues. The germline V gene encodes CDR1 LNHDA and CDR2 SQIVND (reference sequence). Trimming cost V 4 bases and J 6 bases, with 10 bases left between them. In DNA, the CDR3 is TGTGCCAGTAGTACGCGGGGCAGCAATGAGCAGTTCTTC. This encodes CASSTRGSNEQFF.

This chain joins TRBV28 and TRBJ2-5; D perhaps matches TRBD2 (6 bases). V lost 2 bases, J lost 7 bases, and 17 bases lay in between. CDR3 size: 15 residues. From germline, CDR1 is MDHEN and CDR2 SYDVKM. CDR3 in DNA: TGTGCCAGCAGTTTAGGAGGGGCTTTGGAAGGGACCCAGTACTTC. Protein sequence: CASSLGGALEGTQYF.

The chain combines TRBV7-3 with TRBJ2-7; 9 positions match TRBD1. The CDR3 is 14 residues long. V trimming: 4 bases; J trimming: 2 bases; junction bases outside the gene matches: 3. Looked up from germline, CDR1 is SGHTA and CDR2 is FQGTGA. The CDR3 sequence is CASSSGQGPYEQYF. The CDR3 nucleotides are TGTGCCAGCAGCTCCGGACAGGGGCCCTACGAGCAGTACTTC.

The chain recombines TRBV18 with TRBJ1-4; 7 positions agree with TRBD1. The germline V gene has CDR1 KGHSH and CDR2 LQKENI. V lost 8 bases, J lost 4 bases, and 1 base stayed unmatched. CDR3 length: 12 amino acids. In nucleotides, the CDR3 is TGTGCCAGCGCAGGGGGTAATGAAAAACTGTTTTTT. This sequence encodes CASAGGNEKLFF.

V gene TRBV5-1 combines with J gene TRBJ2-3, with 7 bases fitting TRBD1. Germline V gene lookup returns CDR1 SGHRS and CDR2 YFSETQ. V dropped 4 bases and J dropped 0; count of bases not matched to a gene: 2. The CDR3 is 14 amino acids. Written as DNA, the CDR3 is TGCGCCAGCAGCGGGACAGTTAGCACAGATACGCAGTATTTT. Protein sequence: CASSGTVSTDTQYF.

The sample holds one count of this clone. The J gene is TRBJ2-7, the V gene TRBV4-1, with 9 bases that match TRBD1. Trimming took 0 bases from V and 1 from J; bases not matched to a gene: 7. CDR3 length: 17 residues. Germline CDR1 reads MGHRA; CDR2 reads YSYEKL. CDR3 bases: TGCGCCAGCAGCCAAGATCGGGGGACAGGGCTTTCCTACGAGCAGTACTTC. This translates into CASSQDRGTGLSYEQYF.

The chain links TRBV6-6 to TRBJ2-6, with a weak D call TRBD1 (5 bases). The CDR3 is 16 residues long. V was shortened by 6 bases and J by 2 bases, with 14 bases between the two germline ends. Germline V gives CDR1 MNHNY, CDR2 SVGAGI (reference sequence). In nucleotides, the CDR3 is TGTGCCAGCAGCCATCCCCAGGGAACTGGGGCCAACGTCCTGACTTTC. This encodes CASSHPQGTGANVLTF.

This rearrangement joins TRBV9 to TRBJ2-3; 9 bases are shared with TRBD2. V shed 0 bases and J 5 bases; nucleotides not matched to a gene: 10. CDR1 and CDR2 (germline): SGDLS, YYNGEE. The CDR3 spans 17 residues. CDR3 region: CASSVGAAGGPVDTQYF. The CDR3 nucleotides read TGTGCCAGCAGCGTAGGTGCTGCGGGAGGGCCGGTAGATACGCAGTATTTT.

The chain links TRBV7-9 to TRBJ1-2; 8 bases agree with TRBD1. Trimming cost V 1 base and J 4 bases; bases outside gene matches: 2. The CDR3 consists of 14 residues. Germline V gene sequence: CDR1 SEHNR, CDR2 FQNEAQ (reference sequence). CDR3 amino acids: CASSLGGQAYGYTF. CDR3 coding DNA: TGTGCCAGCAGCTTAGGGGGACAGGCCTATGGCTACACCTTC.

The CDR3 DNA follows: TGTGCCAGCAGGATCGGGACAGGGACCTACGAGCAGTACTTC. It encodes CASRIGTGTYEQYF. The rearrangement uses TRBV6-5 and TRBJ2-7; 9 bases fit TRBD1. Germline CDR1 and CDR2: MNHEY and SVGAGI. This CDR3 has 14 amino acids. With 6 bases clipped from V and 2 bases from J, the junction kept 5 bases outside the gene matches.

This clone was picked up one time. V gene TRBV3-1 (or the pseudogene TRBV3-2) combines with J gene TRBJ2-1, with a possible D match to TRBD2 (5 bases). CDR1 LGHDT and CDR2 YNNKEL come from the germline V gene (reference sequence). Trimming took off 6 bases at V and 9 bases at J, with 12 bases between the two ends. The CDR3 length is 12 residues. The CDR3 bases are TGTGCCAGCAGTTTTGAGCGGAGTGAGCAGTTCTTC. This translates into CASSFERSEQFF.

The chain recombines TRBV7-3 with TRBJ2-5; D is unclear. V was cut by 2 bases and J by 5 bases, with 9 bases left in between. Germline CDR1 and CDR2: SGHTA and FQGTGA. This CDR3 has 13 amino acids. CDR3 residues: CASSLGVRETQYF. The DNA of the CDR3 is TGTGCCAGCAGCTTAGGTGTGAGGGAGACCCAGTACTTC. Full variable domain (remainder filled in from reference TRBV7-3 and TRBJ2-5): GAGVSQTPSNKVTEKGKYVELRCDPISGHTALYWYRQSLGQGPEFLIYFQGTGAADDSGLPNDRFFAVRPEGSVSTLKIQRTERGDSAVYLCASSLGVRETQYFGPGTRLLVL.

This clone was picked up a small number of times. The rearrangement links TRBV6-6 to TRBJ1-6; D not certain. The germline gives CDR1 MNHNY, CDR2 SVGAGI (reference sequence). The length of the CDR3 is 14 residues. V was cut by 6 bases and J by 4 bases, with 10 bases left in between. The CDR3 here is CASRAEPYNSPLHF. CDR3 DNA sequence: TGTGCCAGCAGGGCGGAGCCTTATAATTCACCCCTCCACTTT.

A single count supports this clone. The rearrangement joins TRBV27 to TRBJ2-7; D call uncertain. The CDR3 is made up of 13 amino acids. V gave up 7 bases and J gave up 5 bases, with 15 bases separating them. The germline V gene has CDR1 MNHEY and CDR2 SMNVEV (reference sequence). The DNA of the CDR3 is TGTGCCAGCAAACCGGGTAATATCCACGAGCAGTACTTC. Translation gives CASKPGNIHEQYF.

The rearrangement links TRBV7-2 to TRBJ2-2, with TRBD2 identical over 12 bases. The CDR3 contains 16 residues. Germline-derived CDR1 and CDR2 are SGHTA and FQGNSA. V lost 1 base, J lost 8 bases, and 5 bases stayed unmatched. The CDR3 DNA follows: TGTGCCAGCAGCTTAGGGCTGACTAGCGGGAGTGGGGAGCTGTTTTTT. It specifies CASSLGLTSGSGELFF.

V and J are TRBV19 and TRBJ2-7; D is unclear. This CDR3 has 16 residues. V was pared by 5 bases and J by 0 bases, with 17 bases between. Germline loops: CDR1 LNHDA, CDR2 SQIVND (reference sequence). The chain's CDR3 is CASSGRKQYSSYEQYF. Written as DNA, the CDR3 is TGTGCCAGTAGTGGCAGGAAACAATATTCCTCCTACGAGCAGTACTTC.

The chain carries TRBV7-9 and TRBJ2-7, with D possibly TRBD2 on 6 matching bases. CDR1 SEHNR and CDR2 FQNEAQ come from the germline V gene (reference sequence). This CDR3 comprises 14 residues. V lost 1 base and J lost 2, with 9 bases in between. CDR3 nucleotides: TGTGCCAGCAGCTTAGTAGCGGCGGCCTACGAGCAGTACTTC. Its translation is CASSLVAAAYEQYF.

The chain is built from TRBV28 and TRBJ1-4; unclear D gene. The CDR3 runs to 11 residues. Trimming removed 2 bases at V and 8 bases at J, with 3 bases between. The germline V gene encodes CDR1 MDHEN and CDR2 SYDVKM. Here the CDR3 reads CASSLREKLFF. The CDR3 region has the DNA TGTGCCAGCAGTTTACGGGAAAAACTGTTTTTT.

The V and J genes are TRBV7-8 and TRBJ1-2; 8 bases match TRBD1. The germline V gene encodes CDR1 SGHVS and CDR2 FQNEAQ. Trimming cost V 1 base and J 5 bases; bases outside gene matches: 6. The CDR3 is 15 amino acids. CDR3 nucleotides: TGTGCCAGCAGCTTAGATCAGGGGGCCTGGTATGGCTACACCTTC. Protein sequence: CASSLDQGAWYGYTF.

The table lists this clone with a few counts. This chain uses TRBV30 with TRBJ1-5, with 7 positions matching TRBD1. Germline V gene data show CDR1 as GTSNPN and CDR2 as SVGIG (reference sequence). J gave up 1 base and V 5 bases, and 2 bases lay outside the gene matches. The CDR3 consists of 13 residues. The CDR3 region has the DNA TGTGCCTGGGACAGGGCGAGCAATCAGCCCCAGCATTTT. As protein: CAWDRASNQPQHF.

This clone has only a few counts. V usage is TRBV28 and J usage is TRBJ1-1; no clear D gene. Trimming took 6 bases from V and 11 from J, leaving 16 bases between them. Germline assignment: CDR1 MDHEN and CDR2 SYDVKM. This CDR3 is built from 12 residues. This chain's CDR3 is CASSPTRLRAFF. CDR3 sequence (DNA): TGTGCCAGCAGCCCGACTAGACTGCGGGCTTTCTTT.

The chain employs TRBV5-1 and TRBJ1-1; no clear D gene. The CDR3 is 14 amino acids. Trimming cost V 0 bases and J 4 bases, with 10 bases left between them. The germline gives CDR1 SGHRS, CDR2 YFSETQ. This CDR3 reads CASSLVGSGTEAFF. For the CDR3, the DNA is TGCGCCAGCAGCTTGGTGGGCAGTGGCACTGAAGCTTTCTTT.

The rearrangement joins TRBV11-2 to TRBJ1-6, with D possibly being TRBD1 (6 bases). Germline loops: CDR1 SGHAT, CDR2 FQNNGV. V was clipped by 5 bases and J by 7 bases, with 9 bases between them. The CDR3 extends over 13 amino acids. Written as DNA, the CDR3 is TGTGCCAGCAGCCCCGGACAGAATTCACCCCTCCACTTT. Protein sequence: CASSPGQNSPLHF.

The rearrangement uses TRBV9 and TRBJ2-1; D is possibly TRBD1 (6 bases). Trimming took 4 bases from V and 8 from J, leaving 13 bases between them. The CDR3 loop spans 13 amino acids. CDR1 is SGDLS, CDR2 YYNGEE, per germline. The CDR3 reads CASSPQGSDEQFF. CDR3 nucleotides: TGTGCCAGCAGCCCGCAGGGGAGCGATGAGCAGTTCTTC.

The V and J genes are TRBV7-9 and TRBJ2-1, with TRBD2 matching 8 bases. With 5 bases clipped from V and 8 bases from J, the junction kept 8 bases outside the gene matches. Per germline, CDR1 SEHNR and CDR2 FQNEAQ (reference sequence). The CDR3 loop spans 14 amino acids. CDR3 sequence (DNA): TGTGCCAGCAGCCCCCGGACTAGCATCCATGAGCAGTTCTTC. Amino acid sequence: CASSPRTSIHEQFF.

The chain couples TRBV11-2 to TRBJ1-1; D possibly corresponds to TRBD1 (6 bases). Germline V gives CDR1 SGHAT, CDR2 FQNNGV. Trimming stripped 5 bases from V and 7 bases from J, with 20 bases between. This CDR3 is 15 amino acids long. CDR3 sequence reads: CASSPFIGGRVEAFF. The CDR3 DNA is TGTGCCAGCAGCCCATTTATCGGGGGGCGGGTTGAAGCTTTCTTT.

The J gene is TRBJ2-1, the V gene TRBV27; tentatively, D is TRBD2 (5 bases). The CDR3 is 13 residues long. CDR1 is MNHEY and CDR2 is SMNVEV in the germline V gene (reference sequence). Trimming took 6 bases from V and 5 from J, leaving 11 bases between them. The CDR3 reads CASRRVTHNEQFF. In nucleotides, the CDR3 is TGTGCCAGCAGGCGGGTAACGCACAATGAGCAGTTCTTC.

Here the CDR3 reads CASSPPGLQETQYF. The DNA for the CDR3 is TGTGCCAGCAGCCCCCCGGGACTGCAAGAGACCCAGTACTTC. V usage is TRBV7-2 and J usage is TRBJ2-5, with D perhaps matching TRBD2 (6 bases). Trimming stripped 5 bases from V and 2 bases from J, with 12 bases between. Germline CDR1 is SGHTA and CDR2 is FQGNSA. This CDR3 contains 14 residues.

This clone was observed a few times. The chain joins TRBV5-1 to TRBJ1-2; tentatively, D is TRBD1 (6 bases). CDR3 length equals 13 residues. Trimming stripped 3 bases from V and 4 bases from J, with 10 bases between. Germline V gives CDR1 SGHRS, CDR2 YFSETQ. CDR3: CASSSTGLYGYTF. The CDR3 DNA reads TGCGCCAGCAGCTCAACAGGGCTCTATGGCTACACCTTC.